This paragraph covers one TCR beta chain sequence. This sample is part of a study of shared clonotypes between healthy human individuals. Method: immunoSEQ multiplex PCR; TCRdb's copy keeps in-frame clones and lacks some. The sample carries about 2,500,000 clones, around 94% recorded once. Trimming removed 1 base from V and 9 bases from J; junction bases left unmatched: 8. The CDR3 extends over 15 amino acids. Germline V CDR1 and CDR2: SGHTS, YDEGEE. The sequenced sample was naive CD4+ T cells sorted from blood. Subset meaning: CD45RA+ positively selected. The clonotype comes from a man younger than 30 in good health. The V call is TRBV5-8, the J call TRBJ2-1, with TRBD2 matching 9 bases. For the CDR3, the DNA is TGTGCCAGCAGCTTGCAAGGACTAGCGTATGTTGAGCAGTTCTTC. Protein product: CASSLQGLAYVEQFF.